This TCR beta chain originates from a study of PD-1 blockade in classical Hodgkin lymphoma. TCRdb's copy holds only in-frame clones and misses some; the assay was immunoSEQ multiplex PCR. The table has some 35,000 clones, approximately 90% seen once. The patients all showed relapse after autologous stem cell transplantation, while their brentuximab vedotin exposure varied. Thawed PBMCs underwent magnetic negative selection to yield purified CD4+ T cells. Broader study findings: CD4+ TCR diversity climbed significantly by C4D1, unlike CD8+ TCR diversity. Whatever underlies the repertoire differences (possibly disease activity or prior therapy) remains undefined.

Germline lookup yields CDR1 MNHEY and CDR2 SVGAGI. There are 12 residues in the CDR3. With 0 bases removed from V and 8 bases from J, the gap between germline ends came to 7 bases. This clone was seen only a few times. Its target is unknown. The TCR originated in a human donor with classical Hodgkin lymphoma. The genes are TRBV6-5 and TRBJ1-1; no clear D. Source: CD4+ T cells from blood, taken at baseline. The chain's CDR3 is CASSYSRAEAFF. DNA for the CDR3: TGTGCCAGCAGTTACTCGAGAGCGGAAGCTTTCTTT.